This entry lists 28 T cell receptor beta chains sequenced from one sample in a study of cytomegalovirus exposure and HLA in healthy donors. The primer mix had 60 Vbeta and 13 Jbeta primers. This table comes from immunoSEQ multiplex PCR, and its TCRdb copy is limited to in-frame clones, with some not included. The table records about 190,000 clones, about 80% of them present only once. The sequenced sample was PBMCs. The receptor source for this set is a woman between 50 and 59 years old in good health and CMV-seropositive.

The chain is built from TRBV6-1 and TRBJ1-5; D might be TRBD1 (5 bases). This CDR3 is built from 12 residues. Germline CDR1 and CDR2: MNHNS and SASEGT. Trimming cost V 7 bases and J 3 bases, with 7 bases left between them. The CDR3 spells CASTGYNQPQHF. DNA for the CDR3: TGTGCCAGCACAGGGTACAATCAGCCCCAGCATTTT.

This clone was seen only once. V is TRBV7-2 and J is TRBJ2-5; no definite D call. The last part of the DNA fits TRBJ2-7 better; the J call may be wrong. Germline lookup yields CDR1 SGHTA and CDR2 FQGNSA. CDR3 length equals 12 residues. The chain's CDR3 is CASSLDWGEQYF. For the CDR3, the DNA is TGTGCCAGCAGCTTAGACTGGGGCGAGCAGTACTTC.

CDR3 in DNA: TGTGCCAGTAGACCCATGGGGCAGGGCCGTGGCTACACCTTC. Translating gives CASRPMGQGRGYTF. J is TRBJ1-2 and V is TRBV19, with D possibly being TRBD1 (5 bases). From germline, CDR1 is LNHDA and CDR2 SQIVND (reference sequence). The ends were cut back, 6 bases at V and 7 bases at J, with 18 bases in the middle. The CDR3 is made up of 14 amino acids.

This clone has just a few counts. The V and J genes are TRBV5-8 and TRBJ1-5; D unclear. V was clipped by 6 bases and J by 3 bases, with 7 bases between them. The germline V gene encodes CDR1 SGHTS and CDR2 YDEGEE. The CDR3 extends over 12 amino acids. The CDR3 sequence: CASTGLNQPQHF. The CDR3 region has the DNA TGTGCCAGCACAGGCCTCAATCAGCCCCAGCATTTT.

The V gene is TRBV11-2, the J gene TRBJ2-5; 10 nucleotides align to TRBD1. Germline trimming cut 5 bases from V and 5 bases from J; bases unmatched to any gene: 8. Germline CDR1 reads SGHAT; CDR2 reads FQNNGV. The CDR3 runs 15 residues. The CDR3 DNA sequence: TGTGCCAGCAGCCTCCGGGGGACAGGGGAGGAGACCCAGTACTTC. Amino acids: CASSLRGTGEETQYF. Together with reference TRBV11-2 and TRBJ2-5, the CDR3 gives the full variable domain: EAGVAQSPRYKIIEKRQSVAFWCNPISGHATLYWYQQILGQGPKLLIQFQNNGVVDDSQLPKDRFSAERLKGVDSTLKIQPAKLEDSAVYLCASSLRGTGEETQYFGPGTRLLVL.

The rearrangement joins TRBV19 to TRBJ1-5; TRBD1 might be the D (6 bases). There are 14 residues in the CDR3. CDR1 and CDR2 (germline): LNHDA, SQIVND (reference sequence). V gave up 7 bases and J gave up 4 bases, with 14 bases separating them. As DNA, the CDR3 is TGTGCCAGTAATAGAGGGGGAAGAAATCAGCCCCAGCATTTT. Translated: CASNRGGRNQPQHF.

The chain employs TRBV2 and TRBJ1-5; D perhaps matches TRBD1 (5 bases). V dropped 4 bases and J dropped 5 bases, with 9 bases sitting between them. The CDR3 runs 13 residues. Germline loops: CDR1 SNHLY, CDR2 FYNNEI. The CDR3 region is CASSVGADQPQHF. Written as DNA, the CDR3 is TGTGCCAGCAGTGTAGGGGCGGATCAGCCCCAGCATTTT.

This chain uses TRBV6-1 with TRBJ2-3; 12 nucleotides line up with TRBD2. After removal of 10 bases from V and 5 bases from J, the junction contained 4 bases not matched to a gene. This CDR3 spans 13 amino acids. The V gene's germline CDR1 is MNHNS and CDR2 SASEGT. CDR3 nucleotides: TGTGCCAACGGACTAGCGGGGTTAGATACGCAGTATTTT. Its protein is CANGLAGLDTQYF.

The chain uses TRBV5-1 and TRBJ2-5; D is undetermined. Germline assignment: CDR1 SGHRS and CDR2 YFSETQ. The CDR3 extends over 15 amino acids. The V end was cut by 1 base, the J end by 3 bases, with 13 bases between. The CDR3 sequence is CASSLRNGVEETQYF. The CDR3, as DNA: TGCGCCAGCAGCTTGAGAAACGGAGTTGAAGAGACCCAGTACTTC. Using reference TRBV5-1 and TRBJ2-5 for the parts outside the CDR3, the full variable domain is KAGVTQTPRYLIKTRGQQVTLSCSPISGHRSVSWYQQTPGQGLQFLFEYFSETQRNKGNFPGRFSGRQFSNSRSEMNVSTLELGDSALYLCASSLRNGVEETQYFGPGTRLLVL.

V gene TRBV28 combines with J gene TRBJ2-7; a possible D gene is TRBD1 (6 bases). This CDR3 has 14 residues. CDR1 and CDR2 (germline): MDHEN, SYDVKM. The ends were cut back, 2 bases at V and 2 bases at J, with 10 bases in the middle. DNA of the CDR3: TGTGCCAGCAGTTTAGAGGACAGTACCTACGAGCAGTACTTC. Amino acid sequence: CASSLEDSTYEQYF.

The CDR3: CASSSGQPGRDTQYF. In nucleotides, the CDR3 is TGTGCCAGCAGCTCAGGACAGCCTGGCCGGGATACGCAGTATTTT. The V gene is TRBV7-9, the J gene TRBJ2-3, with a tentative D call TRBD1 (6 bases). The ends were cut back, 4 bases at V and 6 bases at J, with 17 bases in the middle. The length of the CDR3 is 15 residues. Per germline, CDR1 SEHNR and CDR2 FQNEAQ (reference sequence).

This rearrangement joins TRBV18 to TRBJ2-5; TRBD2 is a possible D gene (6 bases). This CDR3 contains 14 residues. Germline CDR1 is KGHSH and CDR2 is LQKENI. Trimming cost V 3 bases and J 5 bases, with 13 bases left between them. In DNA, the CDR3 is TGTGCCAGCTCACCCCACGCCGGGGGTGAGACCCAGTACTTC. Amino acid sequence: CASSPHAGGETQYF.

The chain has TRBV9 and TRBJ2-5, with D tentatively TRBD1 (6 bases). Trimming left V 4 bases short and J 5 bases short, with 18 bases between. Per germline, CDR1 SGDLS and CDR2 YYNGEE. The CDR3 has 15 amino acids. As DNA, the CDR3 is TGTGCCAGCAGCTCAGTTCCAGGGGACATGGAGACCCAGTACTTC. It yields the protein CASSSVPGDMETQYF.

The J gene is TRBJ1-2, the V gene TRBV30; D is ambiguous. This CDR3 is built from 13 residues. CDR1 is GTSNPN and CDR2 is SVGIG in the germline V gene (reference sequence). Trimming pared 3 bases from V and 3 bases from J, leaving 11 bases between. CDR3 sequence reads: CAWRAQSYYGYTF. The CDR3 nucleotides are TGTGCCTGGAGGGCACAGAGCTACTATGGCTACACCTTC.

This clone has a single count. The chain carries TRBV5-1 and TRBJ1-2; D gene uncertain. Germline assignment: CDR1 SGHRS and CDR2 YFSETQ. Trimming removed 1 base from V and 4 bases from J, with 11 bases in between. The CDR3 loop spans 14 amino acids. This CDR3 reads CASSLYSVLYGYTF. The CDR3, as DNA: TGCGCCAGCAGCTTGTACTCGGTACTCTATGGCTACACCTTC. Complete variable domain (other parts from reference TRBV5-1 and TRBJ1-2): KAGVTQTPRYLIKTRGQQVTLSCSPISGHRSVSWYQQTPGQGLQFLFEYFSETQRNKGNFPGRFSGRQFSNSRSEMNVSTLELGDSALYLCASSLYSVLYGYTFGSGTRLTVV.

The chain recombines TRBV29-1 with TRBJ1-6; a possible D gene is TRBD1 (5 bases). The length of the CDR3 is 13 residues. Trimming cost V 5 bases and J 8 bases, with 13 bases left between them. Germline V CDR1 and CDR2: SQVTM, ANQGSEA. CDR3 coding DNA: TGCAGCGTTCAGAACGGGGGGGATTCACCCCTCCACTTT. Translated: CSVQNGGDSPLHF.

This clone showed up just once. The CDR3 bases are TGTGCCAGCAGACAAGGTGGAGGGGAGTTACATAGCAATCAGCCCCAGCATTTT. As protein: CASRQGGGELHSNQPQHF. The chain recombines TRBV9 with TRBJ1-5; the D gene is possibly TRBD1 (5 bases). Germline CDR1 is SGDLS and CDR2 is YYNGEE. The CDR3 is 18 residues long. The V end was cut by 5 bases, the J end by 0 bases, with 21 bases between.

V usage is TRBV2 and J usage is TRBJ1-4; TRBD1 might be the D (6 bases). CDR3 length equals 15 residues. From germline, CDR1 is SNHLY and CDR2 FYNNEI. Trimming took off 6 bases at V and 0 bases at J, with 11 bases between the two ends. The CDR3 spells CASRQTGTTNEKLFF. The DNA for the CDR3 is TGTGCCAGCAGACAAACAGGGACAACTAATGAAAAACTGTTTTTT.

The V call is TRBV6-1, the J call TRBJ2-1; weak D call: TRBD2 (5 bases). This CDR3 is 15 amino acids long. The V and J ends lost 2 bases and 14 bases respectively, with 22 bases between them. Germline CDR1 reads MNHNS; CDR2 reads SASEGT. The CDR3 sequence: CASSEHSRSTLGEFF. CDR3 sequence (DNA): TGTGCCAGCAGTGAACACAGCCGCAGTACCCTCGGGGAGTTCTTC.

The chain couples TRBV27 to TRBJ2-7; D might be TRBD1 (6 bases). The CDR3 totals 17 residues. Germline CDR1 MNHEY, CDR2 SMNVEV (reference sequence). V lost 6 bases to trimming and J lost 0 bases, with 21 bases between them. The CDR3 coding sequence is TGTGCCAGCAGCACCATTACAGGCGGACAGAGCTCCTACGAGCAGTACTTC. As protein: CASSTITGGQSSYEQYF.

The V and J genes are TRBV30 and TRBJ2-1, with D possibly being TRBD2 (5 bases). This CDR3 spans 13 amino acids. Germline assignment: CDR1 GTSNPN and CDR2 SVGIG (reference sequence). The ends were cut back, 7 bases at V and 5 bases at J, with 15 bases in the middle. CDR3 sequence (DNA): TGTGCCTCTAGCATCAGGACCGACAATGAGCAGTTCTTC. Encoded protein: CASSIRTDNEQFF.

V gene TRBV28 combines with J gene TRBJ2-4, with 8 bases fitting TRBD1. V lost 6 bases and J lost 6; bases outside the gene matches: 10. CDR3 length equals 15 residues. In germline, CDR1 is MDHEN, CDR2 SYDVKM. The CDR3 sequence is CASSFRGRLRNIQYF. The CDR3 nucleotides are TGTGCCAGCAGCTTCAGGGGGCGGCTCCGAAACATTCAGTACTTC. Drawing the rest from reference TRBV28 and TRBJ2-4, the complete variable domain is DVKVTQSSRYLVKRTGEKVFLECVQDMDHENMFWYRQDPGLGLRLIYFSYDVKMKEKGDIPEGYSVSREKKERFSLILESASTNQTSMYLCASSFRGRLRNIQYFGAGTRLSVL.

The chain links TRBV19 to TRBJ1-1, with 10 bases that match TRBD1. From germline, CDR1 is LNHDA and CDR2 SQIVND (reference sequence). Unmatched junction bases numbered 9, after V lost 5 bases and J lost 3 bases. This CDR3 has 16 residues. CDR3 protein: CASSPRPGQGYTEAFF. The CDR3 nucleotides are TGTGCCAGTAGTCCAAGACCGGGACAGGGGTACACTGAAGCTTTCTTT.

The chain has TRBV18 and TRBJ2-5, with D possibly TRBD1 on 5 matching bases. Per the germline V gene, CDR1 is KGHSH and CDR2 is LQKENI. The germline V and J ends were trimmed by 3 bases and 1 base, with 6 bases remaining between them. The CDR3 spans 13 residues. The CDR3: CASSPGPQETQYF. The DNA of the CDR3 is TGTGCCAGCTCACCGGGGCCCCAAGAGACCCAGTACTTC.

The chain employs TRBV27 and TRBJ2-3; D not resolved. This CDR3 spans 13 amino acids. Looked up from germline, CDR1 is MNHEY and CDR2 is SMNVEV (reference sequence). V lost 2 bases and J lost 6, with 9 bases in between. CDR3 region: CASSLHSMDTQYF. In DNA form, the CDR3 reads TGTGCCAGCAGTTTACATTCTATGGATACGCAGTATTTT.

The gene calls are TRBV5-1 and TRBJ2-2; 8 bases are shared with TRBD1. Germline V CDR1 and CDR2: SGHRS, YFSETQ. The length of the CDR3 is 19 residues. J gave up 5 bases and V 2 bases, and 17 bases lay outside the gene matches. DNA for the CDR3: TGCGCCAGCAGCTTTACCGATAATGCTGGACAGGGCTGGACCGGGGAGCTGTTTTTT. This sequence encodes CASSFTDNAGQGWTGELFF.

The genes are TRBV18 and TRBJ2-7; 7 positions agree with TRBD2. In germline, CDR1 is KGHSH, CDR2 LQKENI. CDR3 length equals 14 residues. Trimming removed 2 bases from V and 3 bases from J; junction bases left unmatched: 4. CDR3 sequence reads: CASSPVGEGYEQYF. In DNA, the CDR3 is TGTGCCAGCTCACCAGTCGGGGAGGGCTACGAGCAGTACTTC.

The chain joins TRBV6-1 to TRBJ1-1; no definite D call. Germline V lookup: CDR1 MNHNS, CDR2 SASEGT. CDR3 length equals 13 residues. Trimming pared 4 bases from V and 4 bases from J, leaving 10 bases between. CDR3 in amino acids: CASSAGVGTEAFF. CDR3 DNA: TGTGCCAGCAGTGCCGGGGTAGGCACTGAAGCTTTCTTT.